A selection of T cell receptor beta chains follows, all from one sample in a study of technical replicates of blood from several donors. Profiling relied on immunoSEQ multiplex PCR, and the TCRdb table lists in-frame clones only, not all of them. The table records about 100,000 clones, around 93% of them present only once. Sequencing input: T cells isolated from PBMCs. The receptor source for this set is a human donor in good health. Each CDR3 is given with its conserved first and last residue. D genes are given only for firm matches. Not all rows give a size; the values are once, few, many and, for expanded clones, a class.

D gene | J gene | clone size | V gene | CDR3 protein | CDR3 DNA
TRBD2 | TRBJ2-3 | - | TRBV30 | CAWGTSGSSTQYF | TGTGCCTGGGGGACTAGCGGGAGCAGTACGCAGTATTTT
TRBD2 | TRBJ2-1 | - | TRBV5-1 | CASSYGLAGGNEQFF | TGCGCCAGCAGCTACGGACTAGCGGGGGGCAATGAGCAGTTCTTC
- | TRBJ2-4 | once | TRBV25-1 | CASSEKGDIQYF | TGTGCCAGCAGTGAAAAGGGGGACATTCAGTACTTC
TRBD2 | TRBJ2-5 | - | TRBV29-1 | CSVEGVRLASGRGLQETQYF | TGCAGCGTCGAGGGGGTTCGGTTGGCTAGCGGGAGAGGGCTTCAAGAGACCCAGTACTTC
- | TRBJ2-3 | - | TRBV19 | CASSRQDSDTQYF | TGTGCCAGTAGTAGACAGGACTCAGATACGCAGTATTTT
- | TRBJ2-5 | - | TRBV15 | CATSRDRGSQETQYF | TGTGCCACCAGCAGAGACAGGGGATCGCAAGAGACCCAGTACTTC
- | TRBJ1-1 | - | TRBV11-1 | CASSLAGGGTEAFF | TGTGCCAGCAGCTTAGCAGGAGGCGGCACTGAAGCTTTCTTT
- | TRBJ1-5 | - | TRBV5-1 | CASSLGLNPNQPQHF | TGCGCCAGCAGCTTGGGACTGAACCCCAATCAGCCCCAGCATTTT
TRBD1 | TRBJ2-7 | - | TRBV9 | CASSGTGASPGEQYF | TGTGCCAGCAGCGGGACAGGGGCTTCTCCGGGAGAGCAGTACTTC
- | TRBJ2-3 | - | TRBV2 | CASSGPGLSTQYF | TGTGCCAGCAGTGGACCAGGGTTAAGTACGCAGTATTTT